Shown below are 20 T cell receptor beta chains from a single sample sequenced in a study of cytomegalovirus exposure and HLA in healthy donors. The primer mix had 60 Vbeta and 13 Jbeta primers. The table came from immunoSEQ multiplex PCR; TCRdb's copy has only in-frame clones and leaves some out. The data show roughly 120,000 clones, with under 85% seen just once and roughly 5.2% held by the top ten. Sequencing was carried out using PBMCs. The source of these receptors is a man aged 18 to 30 in good health and CMV-seropositive.

The V and J genes are TRBV28 and TRBJ2-7; no reliable D call. CDR1 and CDR2 from the germline V gene are MDHEN and SYDVKM. Trimming cost V 8 bases and J 1 base, with 15 bases left between them. The CDR3 spans 14 residues. CDR3 sequence (DNA): TGTGCCAGCGGGCCAACATGGAAGTCCTACGAGCAGTACTTC. Its translation is CASGPTWKSYEQYF.

The chain uses TRBV4-2 and TRBJ2-7; the D gene is possibly TRBD1 (5 bases). Germline lookup yields CDR1 LGHNA and CDR2 YNFKEQ. CDR3 length equals 18 residues. V was clipped by 0 bases and J by 1 base, with 19 bases between them. CDR3 in DNA: TGTGCCAGCAGCCAAGACCCGGCAGGGCGAGACGGGTCCTACGAGCAGTACTTC. This gives the protein CASSQDPAGRDGSYEQYF.

This clone has more than one count but fewer than ten. This chain connects TRBV27 to TRBJ2-7; TRBD2 might be the D (6 bases). V shed 5 bases and J shed 0 bases, with 11 bases lying between them. From germline, CDR1 is MNHEY and CDR2 SMNVEV (reference sequence). CDR3 length: 14 amino acids. The CDR3 nucleotides read TGTGCCAGCAGTGCTAGCGTAAGCTCCTACGAGCAGTACTTC. This encodes CASSASVSSYEQYF.

J is TRBJ2-2 and V is TRBV27; 8 bases align to TRBD1. V dropped 6 bases and J dropped 1; count of bases not matched to a gene: 4. Germline V CDR1 and CDR2: MNHEY, SMNVEV (reference sequence). The CDR3 is made up of 15 amino acids. The CDR3 DNA sequence: TGTGCCAGCAGGGACAGGGAACGGAACACCGGGGAGCTGTTTTTT. This gives the protein CASRDRERNTGELFF.

The chain joins TRBV27 to TRBJ1-1, with a tentative D call TRBD1 (6 bases). This CDR3 region has 17 residues. Trimming removed 0 bases from V and 5 bases from J, with 19 bases in between. Germline V gene sequence: CDR1 MNHEY, CDR2 SMNVEV (reference sequence). Here the CDR3 reads CASSLSGWGQPETEAFF. The DNA for the CDR3 is TGTGCCAGCAGTTTATCGGGATGGGGGCAGCCGGAGACTGAAGCTTTCTTT.

The rearrangement uses TRBV7-6 and TRBJ2-7; D might be TRBD2 (6 bases). The CDR3 sequence is 16 residues long. Germline V lookup: CDR1 SGHVS, CDR2 FNYEAQ. V lost 5 bases and J 5 bases, leaving 22 bases between the germline ends. The CDR3 DNA sequence: TGTGCCAGCAGCCCAGGCAGCGGAGGGCCTGGCCACGAGCAGTACTTC. Protein product: CASSPGSGGPGHEQYF.

This rearrangement joins TRBV10-3 to TRBJ1-4; 7 bases align to TRBD1. CDR3 length: 15 amino acids. Looked up from germline, CDR1 is ENHRY and CDR2 is SYGVKD. With V trimmed by 0 bases and J by 5 bases, 3 bases remained unmatched. CDR3 sequence: CAISESGQSNEKLFF. The CDR3 bases are TGTGCCATCAGTGAGTCGGGACAGTCGAATGAAAAACTGTTTTTT.

This sequence joins TRBV18 and TRBJ2-7; TRBD2 matches at 9 bases. J was trimmed by 4 bases and V by 2 bases; bases with no gene match: 6. This CDR3 contains 15 residues. Germline V gene data show CDR1 as KGHSH and CDR2 as LQKENI. CDR3: CASSPTSGGRYEQYF. The CDR3 nucleotides are TGTGCCAGCTCACCAACCAGCGGGGGGAGATACGAGCAGTACTTC.

The DNA for the CDR3 is TGCGCCAGCAGCCCCGCGGGGTTCGGTGAAAAACTGTTTTTT. This encodes CASSPAGFGEKLFF. V gene TRBV5-1 combines with J gene TRBJ1-4; D is unclear. The CDR3 has 14 amino acids. V was shortened by 4 bases and J by 7 bases, with 14 bases between the two germline ends. The germline V gene has CDR1 SGHRS and CDR2 YFSETQ.

This chain links TRBV29-1 with TRBJ2-7, with TRBD2 as a possible D gene (6 bases). The V gene's germline CDR1 is SQVTM and CDR2 ANQGSEA. V lost 3 bases, J lost 0 bases, and 12 bases lay in between. This CDR3 has 14 amino acids. This CDR3 is CSVEVAATSYEQYF. Written as DNA, the CDR3 is TGCAGCGTTGAGGTAGCGGCAACCTCCTACGAGCAGTACTTC.

This clone occurred once. The chain has TRBV5-4 and TRBJ2-6, with D perhaps TRBD1 (6 bases). V was pared by 0 bases and J by 0 bases, with 16 bases between. The CDR3 totals 19 residues. From germline, CDR1 is SGHNT and CDR2 YYREEE (reference sequence). The CDR3 nucleotides read TGTGCCAGCAGCTTGGACGAGGGCAGGGGCCTCTCTGGGGCCAACGTCCTGACTTTC. Protein sequence: CASSLDEGRGLSGANVLTF.

The V and J genes are TRBV27 and TRBJ1-4; D gene ambiguous. CDR3 length: 15 amino acids. Trimming removed 2 bases at V and 6 bases at J, with 13 bases between. Per germline, CDR1 MNHEY and CDR2 SMNVEV (reference sequence). The CDR3 reads CASSLGTLGDEKLFF. CDR3 in DNA: TGTGCCAGCAGTTTAGGAACCCTCGGGGATGAAAAACTGTTTTTT.

This clone came up a few times. The chain employs TRBV27 and TRBJ1-1; D is ambiguous. Germline V CDR1 and CDR2: MNHEY, SMNVEV (reference sequence). The CDR3 consists of 14 residues. V lost 5 bases and J 4 bases, leaving 14 bases between the germline ends. CDR3 sequence reads: CASSVLGVSTEAFF. In DNA, the CDR3 is TGTGCCAGCAGTGTCTTGGGAGTAAGCACTGAAGCTTTCTTT.

The rearrangement joins TRBV19 to TRBJ1-5, with a weak D call TRBD1 (5 bases). The germline CDR1 and CDR2 sequences are LNHDA and SQIVND (reference sequence). The CDR3 covers 14 residues. V was pared by 7 bases and J by 0 bases, with 10 bases between. The CDR3 region is CASTRDYSNQPQHF. For the CDR3, the DNA is TGTGCCAGTACTAGGGACTATAGCAATCAGCCCCAGCATTTT.

V gene TRBV7-8 combines with J gene TRBJ1-6; 7 nucleotides match TRBD1. The CDR3 runs 14 residues. Germline assignment: CDR1 SGHVS and CDR2 FQNEAQ. Trimming at V came to 1 base and at J to 10 bases, leaving 4 bases not matched to a gene. CDR3 DNA sequence: TGTGCCAGCAGCTTAGAGGGGGCTTCCTCACCCCTCCACTTT. Its translation is CASSLEGASSPLHF.

The J gene is TRBJ1-2, the V gene TRBV27, with no clear D. The germline CDR1 and CDR2 sequences are MNHEY and SMNVEV (reference sequence). There are 11 residues in the CDR3. The germline V and J ends were trimmed by 4 bases and 7 bases, with 7 bases remaining between them. CDR3 residues: CASSSGGGYTF. The CDR3 bases are TGTGCCAGCAGTTCGGGAGGTGGCTACACCTTC.

The V and J genes are TRBV25-1 and TRBJ2-7; a weak D match, TRBD2 (5 bases). The germline CDR1 and CDR2 sequences are MGHDK and SYGVNS. CDR3 length equals 14 residues. V was trimmed by 4 bases and J by 1 base, leaving 11 bases between them. CDR3 nucleotides: TGTGCCAGCAGTGTCCTGAGGGAATCCTACGAGCAGTACTTC. It codes for CASSVLRESYEQYF.

The chain carries TRBV28 and TRBJ2-5; 12 bases are shared with TRBD1. J was trimmed by 5 bases and V by 5 bases; bases with no gene match: 6. The CDR3 is 15 residues long. Looked up from germline, CDR1 is MDHEN and CDR2 is SYDVKM. The CDR3 is CASSRDRGRWETQYF. The CDR3 region has the DNA TGTGCCAGCAGTCGGGACAGGGGGCGATGGGAGACCCAGTACTTC.

This rearrangement joins TRBV28 to TRBJ1-2, with D perhaps matching TRBD1 (5 bases). The germline CDR1 and CDR2 sequences are MDHEN and SYDVKM. Trimming removed 6 bases at V and 7 bases at J, with 18 bases between. This CDR3 has 14 amino acids. The CDR3 loop is CASRPPPGEGGYTF. The CDR3, as DNA: TGTGCCAGCAGACCCCCTCCGGGGGAGGGTGGCTACACCTTC.

In its sample, this clone was seen a few times. Compared with germline, one end of the junction differs, possibly owing to a read error. The V gene is TRBV15, the J gene TRBJ2-6; a possible D gene is TRBD1 (5 bases). Germline V lookup: CDR1 LNHNV, CDR2 YYDKDF (reference sequence). There are 14 residues in the CDR3. CDR3 sequence: CATSRDSGANGLTF. For the CDR3, the DNA is TGTGCCACCAGCAGAGACTCTGGGGCCAACGGCCTGACTTTC.